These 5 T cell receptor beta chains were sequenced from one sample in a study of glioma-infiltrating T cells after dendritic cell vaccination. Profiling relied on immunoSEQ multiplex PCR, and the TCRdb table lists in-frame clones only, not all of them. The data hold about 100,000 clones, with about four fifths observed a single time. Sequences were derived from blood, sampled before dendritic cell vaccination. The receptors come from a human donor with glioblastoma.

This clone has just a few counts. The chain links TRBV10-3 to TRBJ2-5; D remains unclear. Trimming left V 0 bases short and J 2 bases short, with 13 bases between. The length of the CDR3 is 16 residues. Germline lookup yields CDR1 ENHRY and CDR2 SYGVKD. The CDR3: CAISESKTDWQETQYF. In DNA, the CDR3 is TGTGCCATCAGTGAGTCGAAGACTGATTGGCAAGAGACCCAGTACTTC.

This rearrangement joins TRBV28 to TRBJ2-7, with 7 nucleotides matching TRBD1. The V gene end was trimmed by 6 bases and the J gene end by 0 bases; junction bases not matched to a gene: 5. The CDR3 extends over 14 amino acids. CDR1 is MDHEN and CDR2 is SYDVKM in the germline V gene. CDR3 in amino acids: CASRKGGDSYEQYF. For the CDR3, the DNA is TGTGCCAGCAGAAAAGGGGGCGACTCCTACGAGCAGTACTTC.

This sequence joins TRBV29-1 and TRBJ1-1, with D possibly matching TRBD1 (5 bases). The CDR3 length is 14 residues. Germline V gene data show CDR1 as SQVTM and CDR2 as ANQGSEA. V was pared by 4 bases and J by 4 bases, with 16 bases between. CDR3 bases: TGCAGCGTTGTTCGGTCAGGGTTTACCACTGAAGCTTTCTTT. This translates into CSVVRSGFTTEAFF.

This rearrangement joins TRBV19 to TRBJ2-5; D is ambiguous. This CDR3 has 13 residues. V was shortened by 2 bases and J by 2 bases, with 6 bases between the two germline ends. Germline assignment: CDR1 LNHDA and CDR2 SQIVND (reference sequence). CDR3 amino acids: CASSIQAQETQYF. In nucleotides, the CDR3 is TGTGCCAGTAGTATACAGGCACAAGAGACCCAGTACTTC.

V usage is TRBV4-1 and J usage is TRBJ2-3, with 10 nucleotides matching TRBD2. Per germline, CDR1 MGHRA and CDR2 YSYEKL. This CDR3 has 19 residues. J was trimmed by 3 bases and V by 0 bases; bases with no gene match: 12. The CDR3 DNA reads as TGCGCCAGCAGCCAAGATCCTGGCCTAGCGGGAGATGGTACAGATACGCAGTATTTT. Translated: CASSQDPGLAGDGTDTQYF.